This entry lists 2 T cell receptor beta chains sequenced from one sample in a study of Ad26.COV2.S vaccination and SARS-CoV-2 variants. Profiling relied on immunoSEQ multiplex PCR, and the TCRdb table lists in-frame clones only, not all of them. The data hold about 350,000 clones, with about nine tenths observed a single time. The treatment: 19 received Ad26.COV2.S at low or high dose, single or two shots; several received placebo; per-sample allocation not given. Vaccine and placebo recipients were sampled on day 63 after the first injection. The input for sequencing was peripheral blood, taken in a trial of Ad26.COV2.S vaccine versus placebo. The receptors stem from a person between 18 and 65 years old who received the Ad26.COV2.S COVID-19 vaccine or a placebo.

The V gene is TRBV4-2, the J gene TRBJ2-5; D unclear. This CDR3 spans 13 amino acids. Trimming left V 1 base short and J 5 bases short, with 8 bases between. CDR1 and CDR2 (germline): LGHNA, YNFKEQ. Here the CDR3 DNA reads TGTGCCAGCAGCCAAGCTTTTGAGGAGACCCAGTACTTC. It is translated as CASSQAFEETQYF.

This rearrangement joins TRBV27 to TRBJ1-4, with no clear D. V shed 1 base and J shed 5 bases, with 5 bases lying between them. Germline V gives CDR1 MNHEY, CDR2 SMNVEV (reference sequence). The length of the CDR3 is 13 residues. CDR3 DNA: TGTGCCAGCAGTTTATACCAAAATGAAAAACTGTTTTTT. As protein: CASSLYQNEKLFF.